The 17 T cell receptor beta chains reported below all come from one sample, sequenced in a study of shared clonotypes between healthy human individuals. Measured with immunoSEQ multiplex PCR; TCRdb has only the in-frame clones, and not every one. This repertoire shows over 2 million clones, about 90% found once; its top ten account for 0.3% to 0.45%. Sequenced material: naive CD4+ T cells from PBMCs. As to subset: CD45RA+ positively selected. Receptor source: a man younger than 30 in good health. Some clones in this sample may be carry-over from other donors' samples.

The chain recombines TRBV5-1 with TRBJ2-2; tentative D call: TRBD1 (6 bases). With 4 bases removed from V and 5 bases from J, the gap between germline ends came to 18 bases. This CDR3 contains 16 residues. Germline CDR1 SGHRS, CDR2 YFSETQ. The CDR3: CASSTLGHPFTGELFF. The CDR3 DNA reads TGCGCCAGCAGCACGTTGGGACACCCCTTTACCGGGGAGCTGTTTTTT.

The V call is TRBV29-1, the J call TRBJ2-1, with D unresolved. This CDR3 is built from 13 residues. Per the germline V gene, CDR1 is SQVTM and CDR2 is ANQGSEA. Between the trimmed V and J ends, which lost 3 bases and 4 bases, there was a span of 10 bases. The CDR3 is CSVDTSGYNEQFF. The CDR3 bases are TGCAGCGTTGACACCTCAGGATACAATGAGCAGTTCTTC.

J is TRBJ2-1 and V is TRBV29-1, with a possible D match to TRBD2 (6 bases). The CDR3 is 11 residues long. The V end lost 7 bases, the J end lost 3 bases, and 7 bases lay between the germline ends. The germline V gene has CDR1 SQVTM and CDR2 ANQGSEA. The CDR3 coding sequence is TGCAGCGCGGGACTCTACAATGAGCAGTTCTTC. It specifies CSAGLYNEQFF.

This clone was counted only a few times. V usage is TRBV9 and J usage is TRBJ1-1; 7 nucleotides line up with TRBD1. The V and J ends lost 5 bases and 0 bases, in that order; junction bases with no gene match: 7. Per germline, CDR1 SGDLS and CDR2 YYNGEE. The CDR3 spans 15 residues. Written as DNA, the CDR3 is TGTGCCAGCAGGAGAACGGGACAGTTGAACACTGAAGCTTTCTTT. It is translated as CASRRTGQLNTEAFF.

Of note for this clone: The identical CDR3 is also encoded by other nucleotide sequences in the sample. The chain carries TRBV2 and TRBJ2-7, with D maybe TRBD2 (5 bases). Germline lookup yields CDR1 SNHLY and CDR2 FYNNEI. CDR3 size: 14 residues. V was trimmed by 8 bases and J by 0 bases, leaving 14 bases between them. The CDR3 DNA reads as TGTGCCAGCCTCACTAGTGGTGGCTCCTACGAGCAGTACTTC. Its protein product is CASLTSGGSYEQYF.

The chain's CDR3 is CASSDTTGPNYGYTF. The CDR3 DNA follows: TGTGCCAGCAGTGATACGACAGGCCCTAACTATGGCTACACCTTC. The V and J genes are TRBV6-1 and TRBJ1-2, with D possibly TRBD1 on 6 matching bases. Deletions cut 3 bases from V and 0 bases from J, with 11 bases between. This CDR3 has 15 amino acids. From germline, CDR1 is MNHNS and CDR2 SASEGT.

The V gene is TRBV5-5, the J gene TRBJ1-1; D not resolved. This CDR3 has 13 residues. The V end lost 2 bases, the J end lost 4 bases, and 9 bases lay between the germline ends. Looked up from germline, CDR1 is SGHKS and CDR2 is YYEKEE (reference sequence). This CDR3 reads CASSFAGGTEAFF. The CDR3 DNA sequence: TGTGCCAGCAGCTTCGCAGGAGGCACTGAAGCTTTCTTT.

The gene calls are TRBV30 and TRBJ1-2; 8 nucleotides match TRBD1. Germline values: CDR1 GTSNPN, CDR2 SVGIG (reference sequence). The length of the CDR3 is 13 residues. V shed 4 bases and J 3 bases; nucleotides not matched to a gene: 4. The DNA of the CDR3 is TGTGCCTGGACGACAGGGGCATACTATGGCTACACCTTC. Protein sequence: CAWTTGAYYGYTF.

The V call is TRBV7-9, the J call TRBJ2-7; either TRBD1 or TRBD2 may fit D (5 bases each). Germline lookup yields CDR1 SEHNR and CDR2 FQNEAQ (reference sequence). The CDR3 has 16 amino acids. Trimming cost V 0 bases and J 2 bases, with 14 bases left between them. The chain's CDR3 is CASSLAQGPATYEQYF. The CDR3 region has the DNA TGTGCCAGCAGCTTAGCCCAGGGACCCGCGACCTACGAGCAGTACTTC.

This clone has only one observation. The chain joins TRBV18 to TRBJ2-5; D gene uncertain. This CDR3 contains 16 residues. V dropped 1 base and J dropped 0 bases, with 12 bases sitting between them. In germline, CDR1 is KGHSH, CDR2 LQKENI. CDR3 bases: TGTGCCAGCTCACCACTGCTGCTCGGTAACCAAGAGACCCAGTACTTC. Protein product: CASSPLLLGNQETQYF.

The chain has TRBV7-3 and TRBJ2-2; the match to TRBD2 covers 11 bases. Trimming at V came to 4 bases and at J to 8 bases, leaving 9 bases not matched to a gene. Germline values: CDR1 SGHTA, CDR2 FQGTGA. The CDR3 totals 16 residues. The CDR3 region has the DNA TGTGCCAGCAGCTCCCTAGCGGGAGGTTTCCCTGGGGAGCTGTTTTTT. Translation: CASSSLAGGFPGELFF.

The chain uses TRBV28 and TRBJ1-1; a possible D gene is TRBD1 (6 bases). CDR1 MDHEN and CDR2 SYDVKM come from the germline V gene. The V end lost 6 bases, the J end lost 6 bases, and 14 bases lay between the germline ends. The CDR3 is made up of 13 amino acids. CDR3 sequence reads: CASRLGHPSEAFF. The CDR3 region has the DNA TGTGCCAGCAGGTTGGGACATCCTTCTGAAGCTTTCTTT.

V and J are TRBV27 and TRBJ2-5; D is possibly TRBD1 (6 bases). V shed 4 bases and J shed 1 base, with 10 bases lying between them. The CDR3 runs 14 residues. Germline V lookup: CDR1 MNHEY, CDR2 SMNVEV (reference sequence). The CDR3 protein is CASSSRGPQETQYF. As DNA, the CDR3 is TGTGCCAGCAGTTCCAGGGGCCCCCAAGAGACCCAGTACTTC.

This clone was counted a single time. The V and J genes are TRBV19 and TRBJ1-1; D might be TRBD1 (6 bases). The CDR3 runs 14 residues. Deletions cut 6 bases from V and 1 base from J, with 12 bases between. Germline assignment: CDR1 LNHDA and CDR2 SQIVND (reference sequence). CDR3 amino acids: CASSPGGANTEAFF. For the CDR3, the DNA is TGTGCCAGTAGCCCGGGGGGGGCGAACACTGAAGCTTTCTTT.

V usage is TRBV28 and J usage is TRBJ1-3, with a tentative D call TRBD1 (5 bases). Trimming removed 6 bases from V and 0 bases from J, with 12 bases in between. The germline CDR1 and CDR2 sequences are MDHEN and SYDVKM. This CDR3 is built from 15 residues. CDR3 protein: CASRPSGISGNTIYF. CDR3 nucleotides: TGTGCCAGCAGACCCTCAGGGATCTCTGGAAACACCATATATTTT.

The chain is built from TRBV14 and TRBJ2-1, with D maybe TRBD1 (5 bases). Germline lookup yields CDR1 SGHDN and CDR2 FVKESK. This CDR3 comprises 13 residues. V was clipped by 6 bases and J by 5 bases, with 11 bases between them. As DNA, the CDR3 is TGTGCCAGCAGTCAGGGTAATAACAATGAGCAGTTCTTC. This encodes CASSQGNNNEQFF.

The genes are TRBV2 and TRBJ1-1; TRBD1 agrees at 7 bases. CDR3 length: 15 residues. Germline CDR1 is SNHLY and CDR2 is FYNNEI. The V gene end was trimmed by 6 bases and the J gene end by 1 base; junction bases not matched to a gene: 8. In nucleotides, the CDR3 is TGTGCCAGCAGGGCCCCCCGACAGGGGAACACTGAAGCTTTCTTT. It is translated as CASRAPRQGNTEAFF.